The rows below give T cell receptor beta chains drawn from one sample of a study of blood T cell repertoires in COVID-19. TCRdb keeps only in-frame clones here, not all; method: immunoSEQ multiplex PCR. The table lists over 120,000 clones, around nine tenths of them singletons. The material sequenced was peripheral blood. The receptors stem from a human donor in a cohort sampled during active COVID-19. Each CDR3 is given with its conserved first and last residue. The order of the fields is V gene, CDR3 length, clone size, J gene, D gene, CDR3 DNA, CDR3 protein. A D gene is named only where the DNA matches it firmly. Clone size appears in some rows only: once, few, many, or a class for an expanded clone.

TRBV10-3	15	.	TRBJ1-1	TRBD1	TGTGCCATCAGTGAAGGACAGGGGATGAACACTGAAGCTTTCTTT	CAISEGQGMNTEAFF
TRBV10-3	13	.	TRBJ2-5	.	TGTGCCATCAGACCCGAGGGGGTGGAGACCCAGTACTTC	CAIRPEGVETQYF
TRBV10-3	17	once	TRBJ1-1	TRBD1	TGTGCCATCAGTGAAATAGGGGACAGGGGCGGGAACACTGAAGCTTTCTTT	CAISEIGDRGGNTEAFF
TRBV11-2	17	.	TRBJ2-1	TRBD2	TGTGCCAGCAGCTTGGGACTAGCGGGGGCAGGGCTCAATGAGCAGTTCTTC	CASSLGLAGAGLNEQFF
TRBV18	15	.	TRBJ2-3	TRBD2	TGTGCCAGCTCCCTTTTGGGAGGGGCCTCAGATACGCAGTATTTT	CASSLLGGASDTQYF
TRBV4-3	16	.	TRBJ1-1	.	TGCGCCAGCAGCCTAAGAGGGAACAGTCGGGGGGCTGAAGCTTTCTTT	CASSLRGNSRGAEAFF
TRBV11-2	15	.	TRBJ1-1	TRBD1	TGTGCCAGCAGTCTTGATGACAGGGAGATACCTGAAGCTTTCTTT	CASSLDDREIPEAFF
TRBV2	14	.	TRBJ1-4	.	TGTGCCAGCAGCTGGACTGATTATAATGAAAAACTGTTTTTT	CASSWTDYNEKLFF
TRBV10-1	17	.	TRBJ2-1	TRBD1	TGCGCCAGCGGTCCGGGACAGGGTCTCCTCTCCTACAATGAGCAGTTCTTC	CASGPGQGLLSYNEQFF
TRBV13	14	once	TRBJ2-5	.	TGTGCCAGCAGCTTAGCACGACAGCAAGAGACCCAGTACTTC	CASSLARQQETQYF
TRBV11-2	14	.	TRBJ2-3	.	TGTGCCAGCAGCTTAGGGGCTTACACAGATACGCAGTATTTT	CASSLGAYTDTQYF
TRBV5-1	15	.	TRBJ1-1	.	TGCGCCAGCAGCTTTATACAGGGACCGGACACTGAAGCTTTCTTT	CASSFIQGPDTEAFF
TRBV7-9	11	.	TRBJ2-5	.	TGTGCCAGCAGTAGCCAAGAGACCCAGTACTTC	CASSSQETQYF
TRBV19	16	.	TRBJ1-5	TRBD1	TGTGCCAGTAGTATAGATTTGGCAGGGGGCGGTCAGCCCCAGCATTTT	CASSIDLAGGGQPQHF
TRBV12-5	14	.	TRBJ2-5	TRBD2	TGTGCTAGTGGCCCGGGGGGAGGGATGGAGACCCAGTACTTC	CASGPGGGMETQYF
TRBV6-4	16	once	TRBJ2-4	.	TGTGCCAGCAGTGACTCGGGGGGGCGGGCCAAAAACATTCAGTACTTC	CASSDSGGRAKNIQYF
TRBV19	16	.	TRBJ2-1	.	TGTGCCAGTAGTGCCCTCGGGCTAGCGAGGAGGAATGAGCAGTTCTTC	CASSALGLARRNEQFF
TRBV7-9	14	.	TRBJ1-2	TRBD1	TGTGCCAGCAGCCGTCCGGACAGGGGTGATGGCTACACCTTC	CASSRPDRGDGYTF
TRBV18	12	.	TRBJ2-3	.	TGTGCCAGTGCGACAGACACAGATACGCAGTATTTT	CASATDTDTQYF
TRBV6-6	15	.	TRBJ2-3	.	TGTGCCAGCAGTTACCCCGGAGCCGGTTCAGATACGCAGTATTTT	CASSYPGAGSDTQYF
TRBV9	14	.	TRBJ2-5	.	TGTGCCAGCAGCGTAGCTGGGGGGTGGGAGACCCAGTACTTC	CASSVAGGWETQYF
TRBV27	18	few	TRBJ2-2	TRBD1	TGTGCCAGCAGTTTATCATTGTCTAGCAGGGGGCTGAACGGGGAGCTGTTTTTT	CASSLSLSSRGLNGELFF
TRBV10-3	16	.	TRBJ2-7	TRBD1	TGTGCCATCAGGGATATTGACAGGGGAGGCTCCTACGAGCAGTACTTC	CAIRDIDRGGSYEQYF
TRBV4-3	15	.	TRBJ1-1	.	TGCGCCAGCAGCCAGGACTACCGACTGAACACTGAAGCTTTCTTT	CASSQDYRLNTEAFF
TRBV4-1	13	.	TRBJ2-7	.	TGCGCCAGCAGCCAAGATTGGGGGACTGAGCAGTACTTC	CASSQDWGTEQYF
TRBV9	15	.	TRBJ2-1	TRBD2	TGTGCCAGCAGCGTAGATTTAGCGGGGGCAGATGAGCAGTTCTTC	CASSVDLAGADEQFF
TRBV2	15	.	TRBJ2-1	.	TGTGCCAGCAGTAGGACCTTAGCGGCGGTCAATGAGCAGTTCTTC	CASSRTLAAVNEQFF
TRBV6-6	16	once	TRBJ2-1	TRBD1	TGTGCCAGCAGTTACTTGGGACAGGGCTCCTACAATGAGCAGTTCTTC	CASSYLGQGSYNEQFF
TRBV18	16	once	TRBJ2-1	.	TGTGCCAGCTCACCCGCGCTCTGGGGCGGGGACAATGAGCAGTTCTTC	CASSPALWGGDNEQFF
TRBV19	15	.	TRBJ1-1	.	TGTGCCAGTAGTATAGGAAGGGGATTGAGCACTGAAGCTTTCTTT	CASSIGRGLSTEAFF
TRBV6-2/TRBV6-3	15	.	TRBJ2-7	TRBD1	TGTGCCAGCAGTTACCCGGGACAGGGGGCCTACGAGCAGTACTTC	CASSYPGQGAYEQYF
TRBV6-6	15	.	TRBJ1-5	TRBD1	TGTGCCAGCAGTTCCCGGGACAGGGGGCATCAGCCCCAGCATTTT	CASSSRDRGHQPQHF
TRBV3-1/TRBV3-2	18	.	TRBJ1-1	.	TGTGCCAGCAGCCAGGAGGTCGGAGGTCGGAAAATGAACACTGAAGCTTTCTTT	CASSQEVGGRKMNTEAFF
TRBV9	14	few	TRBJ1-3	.	TGTGCCAGCAGCGTTTCTGATTTTAAGAGCCCCATATATTTT	CASSVSDFKSPIYF
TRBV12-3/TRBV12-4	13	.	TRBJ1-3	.	TGTGCCAGCAGCCCGGGAACTGGAAACACCATATATTTT	CASSPGTGNTIYF
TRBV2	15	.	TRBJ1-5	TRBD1	TGTGCCAGCAGTGCCGACAGGGGTGGAAACCAGCCCCAGCATTTT	CASSADRGGNQPQHF
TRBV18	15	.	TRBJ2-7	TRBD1	TGTGCCAGCTCACCATCCGGGACAGGGGAGCTCGAGCAGTACTTC	CASSPSGTGELEQYF
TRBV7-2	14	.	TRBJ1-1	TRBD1	TGTGCCAGCAGCTTAGGACAGGGGAGCACTGAAGCTTTCTTT	CASSLGQGSTEAFF
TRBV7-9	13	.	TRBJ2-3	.	TGTGCCAGCAGCTTTCAGGGAACAGATACGCAGTATTTT	CASSFQGTDTQYF
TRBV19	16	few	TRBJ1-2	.	TGTGCCAGTAGTATAGTCTCCATGGTTCCGGACTATGGCTACACCTTC	CASSIVSMVPDYGYTF
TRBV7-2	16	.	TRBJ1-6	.	TGTGCCAGCAGCCTACATGGGGCGGAGAGTAATTCACCCCTCCACTTT	CASSLHGAESNSPLHF
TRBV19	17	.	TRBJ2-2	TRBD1	TGTGCCAGTAACCCCAATCGGGGACAGGGGTCGGCCGGGGAGCTGTTTTTT	CASNPNRGQGSAGELFF
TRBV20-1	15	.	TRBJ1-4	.	TGCAGTGCTAGTTTTCCGCGTGGAGTGGAGGAAAAACTGTTTTTT	CSASFPRGVEEKLFF
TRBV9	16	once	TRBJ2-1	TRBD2	TGTGCCAGCAGCGTAGGAGGACTAGCGGGGGTCAATGAGCAGTTCTTC	CASSVGGLAGVNEQFF
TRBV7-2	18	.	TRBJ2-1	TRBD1	TGTGCCAGCAGCTTAGCGGACAGGGTACTAAGCTCCTACAATGAGCAGTTCTTC	CASSLADRVLSSYNEQFF
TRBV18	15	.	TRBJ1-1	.	TGTGCCAGCTCACGGAACAGTGGGGGAGGCACTGAAGCTTTCTTT	CASSRNSGGGTEAFF
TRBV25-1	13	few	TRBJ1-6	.	TGTGCCAGCAGTGAGGGGAGGGATTCACCCCTCCACTTT	CASSEGRDSPLHF
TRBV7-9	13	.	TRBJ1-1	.	TGTGCCAGCAGCTTAGTCTTATTAACTGAAGCTTTCTTT	CASSLVLLTEAFF
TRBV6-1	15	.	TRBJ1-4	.	TGTGCCAGCAGTGAAGCGGGAGGGATAGGCGAAAAACTGTTTTTT	CASSEAGGIGEKLFF
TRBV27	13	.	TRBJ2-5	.	TGTGCCAGCAGTTTGCGGTCCCAAGAGACCCAGTACTTC	CASSLRSQETQYF
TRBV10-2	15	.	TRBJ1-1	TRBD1	TGCGCCAGCAGTGAGTTGACAGGGGGTGATCCTGAAGCTTTCTTT	CASSELTGGDPEAFF
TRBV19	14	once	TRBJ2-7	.	TGTGCCAGTAGGGTGGCTTCCCGGGATAGCGAGCAGTACTTC	CASRVASRDSEQYF
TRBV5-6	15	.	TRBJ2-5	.	TGTGCCAGCAGCCTGTTGGGGCAGGTTCAAGAGACCCAGTACTTC	CASSLLGQVQETQYF
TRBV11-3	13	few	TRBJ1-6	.	TGTGCCAGCAGCTTGGACAGTGGTTCACCCCTCCACTTT	CASSLDSGSPLHF